A single sample is the source of the 11 T cell receptor beta chains below, sequenced in a study of blood T cell repertoires in COVID-19. Here immunoSEQ multiplex PCR was the method, and the copy in TCRdb shows in-frame clones only, minus some. The table includes around 370,000 clones, around 91% detected once. The sequencing input was peripheral blood. The receptors stem from a woman younger than 30 who had recovered from COVID-19.

This clone occurred once. This chain connects TRBV7-9 to TRBJ1-1; TRBD1 matches at 8 bases. There are 18 residues in the CDR3. Unmatched junction bases numbered 18, after V lost 6 bases and J lost 3 bases. In germline, CDR1 is SEHNR, CDR2 FQNEAQ (reference sequence). The CDR3 DNA follows: TGTGCCAGCAGGGGGTGGCAGGGGGCGGGCGAAAGGGACACTGAAGCTTTCTTT. Translated: CASRGWQGAGERDTEAFF. The full variable domain, in which reference TRBV7-9 and TRBJ1-1 provide the parts outside the CDR3, is DTGVSQNPRHKITKRGQNVTFRCDPISEHNRLYWYRQTLGQGPEFLTYFQNEAQLEKSRLLSDRFSAERPKGSFSTLEIQRTEQGDSAMYLCASRGWQGAGERDTEAFFGQGTRLTVV.

The chain links TRBV6-4 to TRBJ1-2; 7 nucleotides match TRBD1. Trimming at V came to 6 bases and at J to 1 base, leaving 5 bases not matched to a gene. Germline V gives CDR1 MRHNA, CDR2 SNTAGT. There are 14 residues in the CDR3. The CDR3: CASSPQGLNYGYTF. CDR3 sequence (DNA): TGTGCCAGCAGCCCACAGGGGCTTAACTATGGCTACACCTTC.

This clone was seen once. This chain uses TRBV6-5 with TRBJ2-7; 8 nucleotides match TRBD2. Germline V gives CDR1 MNHEY, CDR2 SVGAGI. The V and J ends lost 7 bases and 2 bases, in that order; junction bases with no gene match: 7. CDR3 size: 14 residues. CDR3 in amino acids: CASKRGPNTYEQYV. The CDR3 nucleotides read TGTGCCAGCAAGCGGGGGCCTAATACCTACGAGCAGTACGTC.

This clone has more than one count but fewer than ten. The chain has TRBV5-6 and TRBJ2-2; 10 nucleotides align to TRBD2. The CDR3 totals 15 residues. Germline CDR1 SGHDT, CDR2 YYEEEE. V trimming: 4 bases; J trimming: 3 bases; junction bases outside the gene matches: 3. The CDR3 DNA is TGTGCCAGCAGCATGACTAGCGGGTACACCGGGGAGCTGTTTTTT. It encodes CASSMTSGYTGELFF.

The chain couples TRBV6-1 to TRBJ2-3, with a tentative D call TRBD1 (5 bases). CDR3 length: 15 residues. The germline gives CDR1 MNHNS, CDR2 SASEGT. Trimming cost V 0 bases and J 3 bases, with 10 bases left between them. The CDR3 nucleotides read TGTGCCAGCAGTGAAGCACAGGATTGGACAGATACGCAGTATTTT. Its protein product is CASSEAQDWTDTQYF.

This clone was counted a single time. This chain links TRBV7-2 with TRBJ1-3, with TRBD1 identical over 10 bases. J was trimmed by 8 bases and V by 0 bases; bases with no gene match: 10. Germline V gene data show CDR1 as SGHTA and CDR2 as FQGNSA. The CDR3 spans 17 residues. The DNA of the CDR3 is TGTGCCAGCAGCTTAGCCGGGACAGGGGTTATGATGGACACCATATATTTT. Protein: CASSLAGTGVMMDTIYF.

This rearrangement joins TRBV21-1 to TRBJ2-7; no DNA check was done on the table's D call, TRBD2. TRBV21-1 is designated a pseudogene. The CDR3 totals 14 residues. DNA for the CDR3: TGTGCCCGCGGGGACCGCCAGTTTATATACGAGCAGTACGTC. This translates into CARGDRQFIYEQYV.

This CDR3 reads CIIWGGLNYGYTF. The CDR3 nucleotides read TGCATTATTTGGGGGGGGCTTAACTATGGCTACACCTTC. V gene TRBV29-1 combines with J gene TRBJ1-2; D might be TRBD1 (6 bases). This CDR3 is built from 13 residues. Germline assignment: CDR1 SQVTM and CDR2 ANQGSEA.

The chain is built from TRBV12-5 and TRBJ2-3; D is perhaps TRBD2 (5 bases). V was clipped by 4 bases and J by 5 bases, with 10 bases between them. Germline V CDR1 and CDR2: LGHNT, FRNRAP. The CDR3 is 13 amino acids. The DNA of the CDR3 is TGTGCTAGTGGTTCCCGGGAACAAGATACGCAGTATTTT. Residues: CASGSREQDTQYF.

The rearrangement links TRBV18 to TRBJ1-4; TRBD1 matches at 7 bases. CDR3 size: 16 residues. J lost 7 bases, V lost 3 bases, and 11 bases had no gene match. Germline V gene sequence: CDR1 KGHSH, CDR2 LQKENI. The CDR3 spells CASSPQTGDEGEKLFF. CDR3 DNA sequence: TGTGCCAGCTCACCGCAAACAGGGGATGAGGGTGAAAAACTGTTTTTT.

CDR3 sequence: CSVEDESEAFF. The CDR3, as DNA: TGCAGCGTTGAAGATGAGTCTGAAGCTTTCTTT. This chain links TRBV29-1 with TRBJ1-1; D not certain. The CDR3 is made up of 11 amino acids. Germline V gene data show CDR1 as SQVTM and CDR2 as ANQGSEA. V lost 0 bases and J 6 bases, leaving 5 bases between the germline ends.